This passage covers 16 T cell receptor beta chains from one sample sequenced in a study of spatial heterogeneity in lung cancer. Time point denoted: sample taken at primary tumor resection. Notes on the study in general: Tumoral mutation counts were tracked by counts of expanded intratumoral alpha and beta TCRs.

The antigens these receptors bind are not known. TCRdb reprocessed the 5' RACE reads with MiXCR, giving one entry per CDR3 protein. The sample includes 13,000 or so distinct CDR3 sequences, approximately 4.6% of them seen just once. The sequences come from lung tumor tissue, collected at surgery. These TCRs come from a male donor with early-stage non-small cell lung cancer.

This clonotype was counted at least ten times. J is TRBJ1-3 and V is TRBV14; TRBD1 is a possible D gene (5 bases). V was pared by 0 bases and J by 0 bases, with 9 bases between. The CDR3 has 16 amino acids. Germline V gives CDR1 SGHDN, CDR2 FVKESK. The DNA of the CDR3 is TGTGCCAGCAGCCAAGAACAGGCGATCTCTGGAAACACCATATATTTT. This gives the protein CASSQEQAISGNTIYF.

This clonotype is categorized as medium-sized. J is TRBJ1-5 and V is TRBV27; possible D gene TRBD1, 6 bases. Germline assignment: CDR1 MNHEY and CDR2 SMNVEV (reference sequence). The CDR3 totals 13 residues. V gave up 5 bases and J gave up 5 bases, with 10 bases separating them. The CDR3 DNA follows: TGTGCCAGCAGTGACAGGCGGGATCAGCCCCAGCATTTT. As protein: CASSDRRDQPQHF.

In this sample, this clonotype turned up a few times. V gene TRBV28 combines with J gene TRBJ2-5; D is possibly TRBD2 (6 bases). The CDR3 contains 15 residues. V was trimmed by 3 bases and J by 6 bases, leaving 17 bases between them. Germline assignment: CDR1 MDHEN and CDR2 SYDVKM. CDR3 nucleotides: TGTGCCAGCAGTTTGGGGGGACTGCTTTTGAAGACCCAGTACTTC. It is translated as CASSLGGLLLKTQYF.

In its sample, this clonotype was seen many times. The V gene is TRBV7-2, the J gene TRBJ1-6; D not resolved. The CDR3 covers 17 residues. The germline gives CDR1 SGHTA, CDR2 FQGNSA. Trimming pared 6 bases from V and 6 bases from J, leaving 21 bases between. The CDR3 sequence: CASSISGGYPSNSPLHF. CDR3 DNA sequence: TGTGCCAGCAGTATTTCCGGCGGTTACCCATCTAATTCACCCCTCCACTTT.

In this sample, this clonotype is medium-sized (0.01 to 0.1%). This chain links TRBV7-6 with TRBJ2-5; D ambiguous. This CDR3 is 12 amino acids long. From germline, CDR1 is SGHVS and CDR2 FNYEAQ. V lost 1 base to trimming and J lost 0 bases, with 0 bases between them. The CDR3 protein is CASSLDQETQYF. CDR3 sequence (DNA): TGTGCCAGCAGCTTAGACCAAGAGACCCAGTACTTC. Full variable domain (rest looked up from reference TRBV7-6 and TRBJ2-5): GAGVSQSPRYKVTKRGQDVALRCDPISGHVSLYWYRQALGQGPEFLTYFNYEAQQDKSGLPNDRFSAERPEGSISTLTIQRTEQRDSAMYRCASSLDQETQYFGPGTRLLVL.

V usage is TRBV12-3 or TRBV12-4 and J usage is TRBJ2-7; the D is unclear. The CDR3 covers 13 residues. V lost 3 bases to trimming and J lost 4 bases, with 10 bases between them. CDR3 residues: CASSFGEGYEQYF. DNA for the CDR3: TGTGCCAGCAGTTTTGGCGAAGGGTACGAGCAGTACTTC.

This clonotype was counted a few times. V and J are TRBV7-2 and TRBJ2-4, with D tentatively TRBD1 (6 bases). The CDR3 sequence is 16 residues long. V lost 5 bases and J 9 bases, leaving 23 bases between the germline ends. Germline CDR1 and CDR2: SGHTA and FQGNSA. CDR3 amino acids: CASSLEQGTAQGIQYF. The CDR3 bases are TGTGCCAGCAGCCTTGAGCAGGGGACGGCCCAAGGCATTCAGTACTTC. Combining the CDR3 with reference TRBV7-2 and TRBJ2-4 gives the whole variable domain GAGVSQSPSNKVTEKGKDVELRCDPISGHTALYWYRQSLGQGLEFLIYFQGNSAPDKSGLPSDRFSAERTGGSVSTLTIQRTQQEDSAVYLCASSLEQGTAQGIQYFGAGTRLSVL.

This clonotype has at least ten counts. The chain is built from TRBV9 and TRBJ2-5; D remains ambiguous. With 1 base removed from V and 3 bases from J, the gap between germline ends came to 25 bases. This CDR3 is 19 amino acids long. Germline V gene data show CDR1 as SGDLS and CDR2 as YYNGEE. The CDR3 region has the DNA TGTGCCAGCAGCGTATTAGACCGCCCTCCAAATCGAGACAAAGAGACCCAGTACTTC. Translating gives CASSVLDRPPNRDKETQYF.

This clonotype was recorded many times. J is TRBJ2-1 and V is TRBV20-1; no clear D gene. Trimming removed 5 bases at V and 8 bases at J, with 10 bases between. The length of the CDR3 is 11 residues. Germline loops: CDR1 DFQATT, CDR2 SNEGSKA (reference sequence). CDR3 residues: CSAPPTHEQFF. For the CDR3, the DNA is TGCAGTGCTCCCCCCACCCATGAGCAGTTCTTC.

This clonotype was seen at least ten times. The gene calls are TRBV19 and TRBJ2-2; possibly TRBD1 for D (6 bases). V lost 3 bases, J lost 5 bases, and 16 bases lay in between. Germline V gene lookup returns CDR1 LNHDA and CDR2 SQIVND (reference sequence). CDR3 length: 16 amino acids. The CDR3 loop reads CASSIRAGVGTGELFF. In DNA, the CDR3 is TGTGCCAGTAGTATCCGGGCAGGGGTAGGAACCGGGGAGCTGTTTTTT.

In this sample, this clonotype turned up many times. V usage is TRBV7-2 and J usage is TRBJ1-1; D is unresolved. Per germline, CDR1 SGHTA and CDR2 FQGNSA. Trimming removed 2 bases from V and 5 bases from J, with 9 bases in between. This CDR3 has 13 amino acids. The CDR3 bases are TGTGCCAGCAGCTTATCAGGCGGTACTGAAGCTTTCTTT. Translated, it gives CASSLSGGTEAFF.

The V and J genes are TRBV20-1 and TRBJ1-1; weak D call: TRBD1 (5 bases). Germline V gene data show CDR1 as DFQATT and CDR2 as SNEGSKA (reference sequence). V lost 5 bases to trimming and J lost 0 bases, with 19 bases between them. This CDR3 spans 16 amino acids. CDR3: CSAARGGGVMNTEAFF. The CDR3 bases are TGCAGTGCTGCCCGTGGGGGGGGAGTAATGAACACTGAAGCTTTCTTT.

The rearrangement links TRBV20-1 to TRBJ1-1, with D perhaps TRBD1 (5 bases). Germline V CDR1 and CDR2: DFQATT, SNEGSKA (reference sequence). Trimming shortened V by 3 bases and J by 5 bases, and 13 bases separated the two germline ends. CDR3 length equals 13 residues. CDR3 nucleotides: TGCAGTGCTAGTGGGGGTTCTGATACTGAAGCTTTCTTT. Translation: CSASGGSDTEAFF.

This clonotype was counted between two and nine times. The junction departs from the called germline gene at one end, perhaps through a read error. The CDR3 region has the DNA TGTGCCGGCAGTCCCCTCCGGACAGGGGGCTTAGAGACCCAGTACTTC. Translating gives CAGSPLRTGGLETQYF. The chain is built from TRBV12-3 or TRBV12-4 and TRBJ2-5; 11 nucleotides agree with TRBD1. CDR3 size: 16 residues.

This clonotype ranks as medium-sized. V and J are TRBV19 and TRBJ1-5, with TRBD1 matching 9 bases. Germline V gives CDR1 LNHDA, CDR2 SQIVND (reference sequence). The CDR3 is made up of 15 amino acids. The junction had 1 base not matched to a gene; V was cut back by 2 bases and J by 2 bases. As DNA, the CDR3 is TGTGCCAGTAGTATAACAGGGGGCGGCAATCAGCCCCAGCATTTT. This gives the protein CASSITGGGNQPQHF.

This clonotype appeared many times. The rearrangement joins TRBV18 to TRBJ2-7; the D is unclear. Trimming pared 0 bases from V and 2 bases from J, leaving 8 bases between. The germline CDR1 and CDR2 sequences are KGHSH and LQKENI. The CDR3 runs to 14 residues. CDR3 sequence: CASSPPSYTYEQYF. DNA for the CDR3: TGTGCCAGCTCACCACCGTCCTACACCTACGAGCAGTACTTC.